This TCR beta chain was recorded in a study of T cell responses to AZD1222 COVID-19 vaccine. The study's findings and limits: Elevations in Spike-specific TCR breadth and depth followed administration of two AZD1222 doses. The study found vaccine-associated CD4 TCRs spanning spike, dominant at 160-218 and 743-854.

The junction had 9 bases not matched to a gene; V was cut back by 5 bases and J by 4 bases. Germline CDR1 and CDR2: LGHDT and YNNKEL (reference sequence). The CDR3 spans 15 residues. Clones were read by immunoSEQ multiplex PCR, and TCRdb kept only the in-frame ones, dropping some. This sample has approximately 120,000 clones, with 91% found just once. With respect to this clone: Its antigen is not known.

The V gene is TRBV3-1 (or the pseudogene TRBV3-2), the J gene TRBJ2-5; 8 bases fit TRBD2. Sequencing used peripheral blood, obtained on day 0 of AZD1222 vaccination. The origin of this receptor is an adult in good health. The CDR3 is CASSSLAGGSETQYF. The CDR3 coding sequence is TGTGCCAGCAGCTCTCTGGCGGGAGGATCAGAGACCCAGTACTTC.